The next 17 T cell receptor beta chains were all read from a single sample in a study of blood T cell repertoires in COVID-19. The repertoire was sequenced with immunoSEQ multiplex PCR; TCRdb's copy has only in-frame clones and lacks some. The sample carries tens of thousands of clones, more than 75% recorded once. Sequenced sample: peripheral blood. All receptors come from a woman aged 60 to 75 with acute or convalescent COVID-19.

This clone has only one observation. The V and J genes are TRBV7-2 and TRBJ2-3; perhaps TRBD2 as D (6 bases). Germline V gene data show CDR1 as SGHTA and CDR2 as FQGNSA. V shed 3 bases and J shed 0 bases, with 7 bases lying between them. The CDR3 has 14 amino acids. CDR3 sequence reads: CASSFGTSTDTQYF. For the CDR3, the DNA is TGTGCCAGCAGCTTTGGGACTAGCACAGATACGCAGTATTTT.

V gene TRBV6-5 combines with J gene TRBJ1-6, with D maybe TRBD1 (5 bases). Germline V gene data show CDR1 as MNHEY and CDR2 as SVGAGI. The CDR3 extends over 15 amino acids. V was trimmed by 0 bases and J by 14 bases, leaving 17 bases between them. The CDR3 DNA follows: TGTGCCAGCAGTTACTCGCGGGGCGGGGAATCCACCCTCCACTTT. It specifies CASSYSRGGESTLHF.

This sequence joins TRBV6-5 and TRBJ1-2; D is uncertain. The ends were cut back, 1 base at V and 5 bases at J, with 14 bases in the middle. CDR1 and CDR2 from the germline V gene are MNHEY and SVGAGI. This CDR3 is 15 amino acids long. CDR3 loop: CASSYYPQTVYGYTF. The CDR3 DNA reads TGTGCCAGCAGTTACTACCCACAGACGGTTTATGGCTACACCTTC.

V and J are TRBV6-6 and TRBJ1-3; a possible D gene is TRBD1 (6 bases). This CDR3 is built from 14 residues. Trimming removed 6 bases from V and 12 bases from J, with 21 bases in between. Germline lookup yields CDR1 MNHNY and CDR2 SVGAGI (reference sequence). Here the CDR3 DNA reads TGTGCCAGCAGACCCAGGGGAACAGAAGCGGTCATATATTTT. Its protein is CASRPRGTEAVIYF.

The chain employs TRBV20-1 and TRBJ2-7; tentatively, D is TRBD2 (5 bases). The V end lost 3 bases, the J end lost 0 bases, and 12 bases lay between the germline ends. CDR3 length: 14 amino acids. CDR1 is DFQATT, CDR2 SNEGSKA, per germline (reference sequence). In DNA form, the CDR3 reads TGCAGTGCTAGTCGGAGCGGTAGCTCCTACGAGCAGTACTTC. Its protein product is CSASRSGSSYEQYF.

The genes are TRBV4-1 and TRBJ2-2; D possibly corresponds to TRBD2 (5 bases). This CDR3 is 15 amino acids long. The V gene's germline CDR1 is MGHRA and CDR2 YSYEKL. Trimming removed 0 bases at V and 6 bases at J, with 11 bases between. The CDR3 region has the DNA TGCGCCAGCAGCCAAGATAGAGGGATCGCCGGGGAGCTGTTTTTT. This translates into CASSQDRGIAGELFF.

This rearrangement joins TRBV29-1 to TRBJ1-2; 8 bases are a match to TRBD1. Germline V gene data show CDR1 as SQVTM and CDR2 as ANQGSEA. V lost 7 bases and J lost 4; bases outside the gene matches: 11. The CDR3 consists of 14 residues. The CDR3 loop reads CSDKQPGQAYGYTF. As DNA, the CDR3 is TGCAGCGACAAGCAACCGGGACAGGCCTATGGCTACACCTTC.

This clone was counted a single time. The rearrangement uses TRBV29-1 and TRBJ1-1; 8 bases line up with TRBD1. Per germline, CDR1 SQVTM and CDR2 ANQGSEA. The junction had 8 bases not matched to a gene; V was cut back by 4 bases and J by 4 bases. This CDR3 region has 14 residues. CDR3: CSVASQGAGTEAFF. CDR3 DNA sequence: TGCAGCGTTGCAAGCCAGGGGGCGGGCACTGAAGCTTTCTTT.

The chain links TRBV9 to TRBJ2-1; the D gene is possibly TRBD2 (5 bases). The V end lost 0 bases, the J end lost 14 bases, and 12 bases lay between the germline ends. Germline CDR1 SGDLS, CDR2 YYNGEE. This CDR3 contains 12 residues. In DNA, the CDR3 is TGTGCCAGCAGCGTAGGGACGGGAAAGAAGTTCTTC. Its protein is CASSVGTGKKFF.

CDR3 nucleotide sequence: TGTGCCAGCAGTCGCACAGACAACTATGGCTACACCTTC. Encoded protein: CASSRTDNYGYTF. V is TRBV6-5 and J is TRBJ1-2; D is uncertain. V was trimmed by 5 bases and J by 2 bases, leaving 9 bases between them. Germline CDR1 MNHEY, CDR2 SVGAGI. The CDR3 is 13 residues long.

The chain has TRBV27 and TRBJ2-1; unclear D gene. Trimming took off 2 bases at V and 9 bases at J, with 8 bases between the two ends. The germline CDR1 and CDR2 sequences are MNHEY and SMNVEV (reference sequence). CDR3 length equals 12 residues. Here the CDR3 reads CASSLVRGEQFF. For the CDR3, the DNA is TGTGCCAGCAGTTTAGTGAGAGGTGAGCAGTTCTTC.

The CDR3 loop reads CASSASGGANTGELFF. The CDR3 DNA sequence: TGCGCCAGCAGCGCCTCGGGGGGAGCGAACACCGGGGAGCTGTTTTTT. The chain employs TRBV5-1 and TRBJ2-2; 7 bases map to TRBD2. V lost 4 bases, J lost 0 bases, and 6 bases stayed unmatched. The germline V gene has CDR1 SGHRS and CDR2 YFSETQ. The CDR3 totals 16 residues.

This sequence joins TRBV29-1 and TRBJ2-5; weak D call: TRBD1 (6 bases). Germline V CDR1 and CDR2: SQVTM, ANQGSEA. This CDR3 contains 15 residues. V lost 0 bases and J lost 1, with 12 bases in between. The CDR3 region is CSVEDPGQFQETQYF. DNA for the CDR3: TGCAGCGTTGAAGACCCCGGACAGTTCCAAGAGACCCAGTACTTC.

Only one count was recorded for this clone. V is TRBV11-2 and J is TRBJ2-1, with 12 bases lining up with TRBD2. Unmatched junction bases numbered 7, after V lost 5 bases and J lost 2 bases. The CDR3 has 17 amino acids. The germline gives CDR1 SGHAT, CDR2 FQNNGV. CDR3 sequence (DNA): TGTGCCAGCAGCCCCGGACTAGCGGGACCTGCCTACAATGAGCAGTTCTTC. It specifies CASSPGLAGPAYNEQFF.

CDR3 region: CASSEVRTEGNTIYF. The DNA of the CDR3 is TGTGCCAGCAGTGAAGTTCGGACAGAAGGAAACACCATATATTTT. The genes are TRBV2 and TRBJ1-3, with D maybe TRBD1 (6 bases). This CDR3 is built from 15 residues. The germline CDR1 and CDR2 sequences are SNHLY and FYNNEI. V shed 1 base and J shed 4 bases, with 11 bases lying between them.

This chain joins TRBV3-1 (or the pseudogene TRBV3-2) and TRBJ1-6, with D uncertain. This CDR3 is 14 amino acids long. V dropped 0 bases and J dropped 8 bases, with 8 bases sitting between them. CDR1 LGHDT and CDR2 YNNKEL come from the germline V gene (reference sequence). As DNA, the CDR3 is TGTGCCAGCAGCCAAGAGGTTCGGGATTCACCCCTCCACTTT. Its translation: CASSQEVRDSPLHF.

The gene calls are TRBV5-1 and TRBJ1-1; 8 bases fit TRBD1. CDR1 is SGHRS and CDR2 is YFSETQ in the germline V gene. The CDR3 spans 13 residues. Trimming took 4 bases from V and 6 from J; bases not matched to a gene: 5. The CDR3 sequence is CASSPDRAAEAFF. CDR3 in DNA: TGCGCCAGCAGCCCGGACAGGGCGGCTGAAGCTTTCTTT.